This entry concerns a single T cell receptor beta chain. The antigen remains unidentified. The data are from a study of cytomegalovirus exposure and HLA in healthy donors. General study results and limits: According to reports, the classifier identified cytomegalovirus status with high specificity and sensitivity.

Per the germline V gene, CDR1 is SGHRS and CDR2 is YFSETQ. The CDR3 contains 14 residues. Trimming removed 4 bases from V and 4 bases from J; junction bases left unmatched: 6. This PCR relied on a set of 60 Vbeta primers and 13 Jbeta primers. Libraries were prepared by immunoSEQ multiplex PCR; TCRdb keeps only in-frame clonotypes and omits some of them. Among approximately 150,000 clones, 75% to 90% were seen once, and the ten largest hold roughly 2.8%. Input material: PBMCs. The source is a woman aged 25 to 45 in good health and CMV-seronegative. The rearrangement joins TRBV5-1 to TRBJ2-7; 9 bases are shared with TRBD2. In DNA form, the CDR3 reads TGCGCCAGCAGCCCGTGGCGGGGGGGTTACGAGCAGTACTTC. It translates to CASSPWRGGYEQYF. Combining the CDR3 with reference TRBV5-1 and TRBJ2-7 gives the whole variable domain KAGVTQTPRYLIKTRGQQVTLSCSPISGHRSVSWYQQTPGQGLQFLFEYFSETQRNKGNFPGRFSGRQFSNSRSEMNVSTLELGDSALYLCASSPWRGGYEQYFGPGTRLTVT.